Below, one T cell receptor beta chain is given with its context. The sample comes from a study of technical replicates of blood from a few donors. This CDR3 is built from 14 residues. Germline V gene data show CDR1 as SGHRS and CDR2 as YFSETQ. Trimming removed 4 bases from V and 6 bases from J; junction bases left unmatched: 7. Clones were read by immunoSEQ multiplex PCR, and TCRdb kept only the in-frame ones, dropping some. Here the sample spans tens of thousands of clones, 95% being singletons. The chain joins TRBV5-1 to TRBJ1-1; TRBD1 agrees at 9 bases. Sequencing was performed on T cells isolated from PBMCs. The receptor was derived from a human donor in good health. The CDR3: CASSLDRGGAEAFF. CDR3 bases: TGCGCCAGCAGCCTGGACAGGGGTGGGGCTGAAGCTTTCTTT. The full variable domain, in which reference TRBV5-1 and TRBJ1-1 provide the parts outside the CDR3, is KAGVTQTPRYLIKTRGQQVTLSCSPISGHRSVSWYQQTPGQGLQFLFEYFSETQRNKGNFPGRFSGRQFSNSRSEMNVSTLELGDSALYLCASSLDRGGAEAFFGQGTRLTVV.